Following are 24 T cell receptor beta chains from one sample sequenced in a study of T cell responses to AZD1222 COVID-19 vaccine. Method: immunoSEQ multiplex PCR; TCRdb's copy keeps in-frame clones and lacks some. This sample has about 110,000 clones, with about 90% found just once. The source was peripheral blood, collected on day 0 of AZD1222 vaccination. The receptors were gathered from an adult in good health.

V usage is TRBV7-8 and J usage is TRBJ2-1, with TRBD2 identical over 9 bases. With 3 bases clipped from V and 1 base from J, the junction kept 1 base outside the gene matches. CDR1 is SGHVS, CDR2 FQNEAQ, per germline. CDR3 size: 15 residues. CDR3 protein: CASSFSGGSYNEQFF. The CDR3 DNA sequence: TGTGCCAGCAGCTTTAGCGGGGGTTCCTACAATGAGCAGTTCTTC.

This clone was detected only once. The gene calls are TRBV30 and TRBJ1-4; no firm D call. This CDR3 contains 11 residues. Germline V lookup: CDR1 GTSNPN, CDR2 SVGIG (reference sequence). Trimming cost V 7 bases and J 8 bases, with 11 bases left between them. CDR3 protein: CALGRGEKLFF. Written as DNA, the CDR3 is TGTGCCTTAGGACGAGGAGAAAAACTGTTTTTT.

CDR3 region: CSVVIRSTEAFF. The CDR3 DNA reads TGCAGCGTTGTAATCCGGTCCACCGAAGCTTTCTTT. V gene TRBV29-1 combines with J gene TRBJ1-1; D is unresolved. Germline V gene lookup returns CDR1 SQVTM and CDR2 ANQGSEA. The CDR3 is 12 amino acids. V lost 4 bases and J 8 bases, leaving 14 bases between the germline ends.

The chain links TRBV7-3 to TRBJ2-7, with D perhaps given as TRBD1 or TRBD2 (5 bases each). CDR3 length: 15 amino acids. The germline V and J ends were trimmed by 2 bases and 1 base, with 12 bases remaining between them. Germline V CDR1 and CDR2: SGHTA, FQGTGA. CDR3 DNA: TGTGCCAGCAGCTTAGGTCTGGGACGGTCCTACGAGCAGTACTTC. Translated, it gives CASSLGLGRSYEQYF.

The rearrangement uses TRBV30 and TRBJ2-5; 7 nucleotides line up with TRBD2. This CDR3 spans 15 amino acids. Germline values: CDR1 GTSNPN, CDR2 SVGIG (reference sequence). Losses at the gene ends were 0 bases for V and 5 bases for J; bases not matched to a gene: 9. CDR3 loop: CAWSVRRGLDETQYF. CDR3 coding DNA: TGTGCCTGGAGTGTCAGAAGAGGACTAGATGAGACCCAGTACTTC. Full variable domain (rest looked up from reference TRBV30 and TRBJ2-5): SQTIHQWPATLVQPVGSPLSLECTVEGTSNPNLYWYRQAAGRGLQLLFYSVGIGQISSEVPQNLSASRPQDRQFILSSKKLLLSDSGFYLCAWSVRRGLDETQYFGPGTRLLVL.

This clone turned up a few times. The chain combines TRBV4-1 with TRBJ2-7; no clear D. Germline lookup yields CDR1 MGHRA and CDR2 YSYEKL. Trimming shortened V by 1 base and J by 1 base, and 8 bases separated the two germline ends. The CDR3 contains 14 residues. The CDR3, as DNA: TGCGCCAGCAGCCAAGGTCGCTTGTCCTACGAGCAGTACTTC. Its translation is CASSQGRLSYEQYF.

J is TRBJ1-2 and V is TRBV27; 12 nucleotides match TRBD1. Germline values: CDR1 MNHEY, CDR2 SMNVEV (reference sequence). The junction had 5 bases not matched to a gene; V was cut back by 2 bases and J by 4 bases. The CDR3 covers 16 residues. The CDR3: CASSLAGTGGFYGYTF. The CDR3 coding sequence is TGTGCCAGCAGTTTAGCTGGGACAGGGGGCTTCTATGGCTACACCTTC.

V and J are TRBV6-2 or TRBV6-3 and TRBJ2-3; D gene unclear. Germline V gives CDR1 MNHEY, CDR2 SVGEGT. Trimming shortened V by 2 bases and J by 2 bases, and 8 bases separated the two germline ends. The CDR3 spans 14 residues. The CDR3, as DNA: TGTGCCAGCAGTTACGTGTCAGTCACAGATACGCAGTATTTT. It is translated as CASSYVSVTDTQYF.

The chain has TRBV7-2 and TRBJ1-2, with D hard to call. Deletions cut 4 bases from V and 0 bases from J, with 18 bases between. The germline V gene encodes CDR1 SGHTA and CDR2 FQGNSA. The CDR3 extends over 17 amino acids. CDR3 amino acids: CASSSLLLATSNYGYTF. The CDR3 bases are TGTGCCAGCAGCTCGCTCCTTTTAGCGACGTCTAACTATGGCTACACCTTC.

The J gene is TRBJ2-2, the V gene TRBV4-2, with D unresolved. This CDR3 region has 13 residues. Trimming pared 1 base from V and 9 bases from J, leaving 9 bases between. Germline lookup yields CDR1 LGHNA and CDR2 YNFKEQ. CDR3 DNA sequence: TGTGCCAGCAGCCAAGGTGCGTCTAGGGAGCTGTTTTTT. Protein: CASSQGASRELFF.

This clone was observed a handful of times. The CDR3: CASSESLAGDNEQFF. CDR3 bases: TGCGCCAGCAGTGAGTCGTTAGCGGGGGACAATGAGCAGTTCTTC. The chain has TRBV10-1 and TRBJ2-1; 9 nucleotides match TRBD2. The CDR3 is 15 amino acids. Germline loops: CDR1 WNHNN, CDR2 SYGVQD (reference sequence). The J segment lost 5 bases and the V segment lost 0 bases, leaving 2 bases of the junction unmatched.

The CDR3 bases are TGTGCCAGCAGTTCATGGGACTCGAACACTGAAGCTTTCTTT. Translated, it gives CASSSWDSNTEAFF. The chain couples TRBV6-5 to TRBJ1-1, with D maybe TRBD1 (5 bases). Germline V gene lookup returns CDR1 MNHEY and CDR2 SVGAGI. V was cut by 4 bases and J by 1 base, with 10 bases left in between. The CDR3 has 14 amino acids.

This clone showed up just a few times. This chain's CDR3 is CASSQDSLENTIYF. CDR3 coding DNA: TGTGCCAGCAGCCAAGACTCGTTAGAGAACACCATATATTTT. This sequence joins TRBV4-2 and TRBJ1-3; no clear D. The germline V gene encodes CDR1 LGHNA and CDR2 YNFKEQ. The CDR3 covers 14 residues. V shed 0 bases and J shed 7 bases, with 10 bases lying between them.

The genes are TRBV7-3 and TRBJ2-5; D assignment may be TRBD1 or TRBD2 (6 bases each). Germline V CDR1 and CDR2: SGHTA, FQGTGA. CDR3 length: 13 amino acids. V was trimmed by 5 bases and J by 1 base, leaving 8 bases between them. The CDR3 nucleotides are TGTGCCAGCAGCGGGGGGCCCCAAGAGACCCAGTACTTC. It yields the protein CASSGGPQETQYF.

A single count supports this clone. This chain connects TRBV12-3 or TRBV12-4 to TRBJ1-1; no firm D call. The V end was cut by 6 bases, the J end by 4 bases, with 12 bases between. The CDR3 length is 13 residues. This CDR3 is CASSRSGITEAFF. The CDR3 DNA sequence: TGTGCCAGCAGCAGGTCTGGGATCACTGAAGCTTTCTTT.

This clone was seen more than once but under ten times. This rearrangement joins TRBV18 to TRBJ2-7; TRBD2 matches at 13 bases. The CDR3 sequence is 17 residues long. The germline CDR1 and CDR2 sequences are KGHSH and LQKENI. J was trimmed by 1 base and V by 2 bases; bases with no gene match: 5. The DNA of the CDR3 is TGTGCCAGCTCACCAGGACTAGCGGGAGAGAAATCCTACGAGCAGTACTTC. Amino acids: CASSPGLAGEKSYEQYF.

The CDR3 loop reads CASSYDRGEGNSPLHF. The CDR3 DNA reads TGTGCCAGCAGTTATGACAGGGGGGAGGGTAATTCACCCCTCCACTTT. The rearrangement joins TRBV6-5 to TRBJ1-6; 9 bases are shared with TRBD1. Unmatched junction bases numbered 6, after V lost 3 bases and J lost 6 bases. From germline, CDR1 is MNHEY and CDR2 SVGAGI. The CDR3 sequence is 16 residues long.

The chain carries TRBV19 and TRBJ2-3; D is perhaps TRBD2 (5 bases). The V end was cut by 4 bases, the J end by 11 bases, with 13 bases between. Germline values: CDR1 LNHDA, CDR2 SQIVND (reference sequence). This CDR3 is built from 12 residues. The CDR3 loop is CASSNLRDRQYF. The CDR3 nucleotides are TGTGCCAGTAGTAATCTCCGGGATCGGCAGTATTTT.

This chain uses TRBV30 with TRBJ2-2, with D perhaps being TRBD1 or TRBD2 (5 bases each). Germline V gives CDR1 GTSNPN, CDR2 SVGIG (reference sequence). The CDR3 is 15 amino acids. In DNA, the CDR3 is TGTGCTTGTGGAGATTCACGGGGCAACACCGGGGAGCTGTTTTTT. Protein: CACGDSRGNTGELFF. Full variable domain (outside the CDR3, taken from reference TRBV30 and TRBJ2-2): SQTIHQWPATLVQPVGSPLSLECTVEGTSNPNLYWYRQAAGRGLQLLFYSVGIGQISSEVPQNLSASRPQDRQFILSSKKLLLSDSGFYLCACGDSRGNTGELFFGEGSRLTVL.

The chain is built from TRBV7-9 and TRBJ1-5; maybe TRBD1 (6 bases). The CDR3 length is 15 residues. The V end was cut by 6 bases, the J end by 0 bases, with 12 bases between. The germline V gene has CDR1 SEHNR and CDR2 FQNEAQ (reference sequence). This chain's CDR3 is CASSPGQFSNQPQHF. In nucleotides, the CDR3 is TGTGCCAGCAGTCCCGGACAGTTTAGCAATCAGCCCCAGCATTTT.

This chain uses TRBV20-1 with TRBJ1-6; D may be TRBD1 (6 bases). Germline V CDR1 and CDR2: DFQATT, SNEGSKA (reference sequence). V was clipped by 3 bases and J by 7 bases, with 16 bases between them. The CDR3 covers 15 residues. The CDR3, as DNA: TGCAGTGCTAGTGTTACAGGACAGCTAAATTCACCCCTCCACTTT. Translation: CSASVTGQLNSPLHF.

The genes are TRBV5-8 and TRBJ1-5; D not certain. Germline V CDR1 and CDR2: SGHTS, YDEGEE. The V and J ends lost 4 bases and 8 bases respectively, with 10 bases between them. The CDR3 spans 12 residues. CDR3 amino acids: CASSRAGEPQHF. CDR3 nucleotide sequence: TGTGCCAGCAGCCGGGCGGGCGAGCCCCAGCATTTT.

This clone was observed a single time. The CDR3: CATSDFRGRAFF. CDR3 DNA sequence: TGTGCCACCAGTGATTTTAGGGGGAGGGCTTTCTTT. The gene calls are TRBV24-1 and TRBJ1-1, with a tentative D call TRBD1 (6 bases). Trimming pared 1 base from V and 11 bases from J, leaving 10 bases between. Germline lookup yields CDR1 KGHDR and CDR2 SFDVKD. The CDR3 totals 12 residues.

The chain links TRBV6-5 to TRBJ1-2; D unresolved. CDR3 length: 14 residues. V lost 7 bases to trimming and J lost 0 bases, with 12 bases between them. Germline V CDR1 and CDR2: MNHEY, SVGAGI. In DNA form, the CDR3 reads TGTGCCAGCACGAAAGGCCAAGCTAACTATGGCTACACCTTC. Its protein product is CASTKGQANYGYTF.